Listed here is a single T cell receptor beta chain. Which cohort a participant joined came from the clinical history participants gave. Cohort 3 donors counted as recovered after two negative PCRs, clearance, or resolved symptoms. Per the authors' pipeline: From reference gene primer amplification, estimates of nucleated cell counts were derived. Assay used: immunoSEQ multiplex PCR; TCRdb lists only in-frame clones, some missing. V, J and clone size are those of that table, while D and trimming were read from the DNA. The top ten clones hold approximately 12% of a sample with more than 150,000 clones, roughly 84% of them seen once. This sample is drawn from a study of blood T cell repertoires in COVID-19. In the study overall: The samples span acute and convalescent COVID-19 from the United States, Italy and Spain.

Germline V gene lookup returns CDR1 LNHDA and CDR2 SQIVND (reference sequence). The CDR3 totals 13 residues. V was cut by 3 bases and J by 3 bases, with 6 bases left in between. This receptor was obtained from a woman aged 55-75 years who had recovered from COVID-19. The V and J genes are TRBV19 and TRBJ2-1; D is ambiguous. Material: PBMCs or T cells enriched from blood (not recorded which). The CDR3 reads CASSIIGYNEQFF. The DNA of the CDR3 is TGTGCCAGTAGTATTATCGGCTACAATGAGCAGTTCTTC.